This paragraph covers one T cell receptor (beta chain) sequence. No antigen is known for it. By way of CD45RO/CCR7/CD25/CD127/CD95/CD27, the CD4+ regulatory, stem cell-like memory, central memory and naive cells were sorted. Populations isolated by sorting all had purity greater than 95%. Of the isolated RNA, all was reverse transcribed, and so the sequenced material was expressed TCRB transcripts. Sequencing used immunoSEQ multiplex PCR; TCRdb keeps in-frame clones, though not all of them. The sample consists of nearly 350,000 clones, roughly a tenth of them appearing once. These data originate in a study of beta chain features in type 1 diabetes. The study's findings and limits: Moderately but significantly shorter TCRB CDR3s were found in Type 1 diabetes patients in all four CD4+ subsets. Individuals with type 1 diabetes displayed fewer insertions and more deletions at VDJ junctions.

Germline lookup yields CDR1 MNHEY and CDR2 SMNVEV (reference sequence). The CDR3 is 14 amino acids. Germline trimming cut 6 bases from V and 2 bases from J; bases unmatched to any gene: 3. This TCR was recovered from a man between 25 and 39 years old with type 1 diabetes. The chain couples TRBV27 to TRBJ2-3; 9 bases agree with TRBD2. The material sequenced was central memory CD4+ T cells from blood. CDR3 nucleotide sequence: TGTGCCAGCAGGGTAGCGGGGGCCACAGATACGCAGTATTTT. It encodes CASRVAGATDTQYF.